These T cell receptor beta chains were read from a single sample in a study of CD4 T cells in relation to SARS-CoV-2 and coronaviruses. The table came from immunoSEQ multiplex PCR; TCRdb's copy has only in-frame clones and leaves some out. In the table there are around 54,000 clones, 92% of which are singletons. Sequenced input: naive CD4+ T cells from PBMCs. Receptor source: an adult with COVID-19. CDR3s leave out the opening cysteine and the closing phenylalanine or tryptophan.

v_gene: TRBV28
j_gene: TRBJ2-7
CDR3aa: ASSLPGHGYEQY

v_gene: TRBV6-6
j_gene: TRBJ1-1
CDR3aa: ASSPNTEAF

v_gene: TRBV5-6
j_gene: TRBJ2-4
CDR3aa: ASSLEGSGISKNIQY

v_gene: TRBV9
j_gene: TRBJ2-2
CDR3aa: ASSASGGANTGELF

v_gene: TRBV4-2
j_gene: TRBJ1-1
CDR3aa: ASSPLDRGGIAANTEAF

v_gene: TRBV19
j_gene: TRBJ1-4
CDR3aa: ASSTTRWGKTLVFV

v_gene: TRBV7-6
j_gene: TRBJ1-5
CDR3aa: ASSLAPVGDLQRNQPQH

v_gene: TRBV19
j_gene: TRBJ2-7
CDR3aa: ASSIGQGSYEQY

v_gene: TRBV6-2/TRBV6-3
j_gene: TRBJ1-2
CDR3aa: ASSRRVNYGYT

v_gene: TRBV10-3
j_gene: TRBJ2-2
CDR3aa: AISEFGYGELF

v_gene: TRBV19
j_gene: TRBJ1-5
CDR3aa: ASSTQGQSNQPQH

v_gene: TRBV4-1
j_gene: TRBJ1-5
CDR3aa: ASSQVMDGRGNQPQH

v_gene: TRBV3-1/TRBV3-2
j_gene: TRBJ2-7
CDR3aa: ASSPSFGSGRAGYEQY

v_gene: TRBV28
j_gene: TRBJ1-5
CDR3aa: ASKAGNQPQH

v_gene: TRBV5-8
j_gene: TRBJ1-5
CDR3aa: ASSWTGKLNQPQH

v_gene: TRBV5-1
j_gene: TRBJ2-2
CDR3aa: ASSRPAEISNTGELF

v_gene: TRBV6-4
j_gene: TRBJ2-3
CDR3aa: ASRSQPSTDTQY

v_gene: TRBV2
j_gene: TRBJ1-3
CDR3aa: ASRDRGSGNTIY

v_gene: TRBV18
j_gene: TRBJ2-6
CDR3aa: ASSPRLAGDSGPGANVLT

v_gene: TRBV5-4
j_gene: TRBJ2-3
CDR3aa: ASRISGSSDTQY

v_gene: TRBV11-2
j_gene: TRBJ2-7
CDR3aa: ASTRQGAGYEQY

v_gene: TRBV19
j_gene: TRBJ2-2
CDR3aa: ASSMQGYGTGELF

v_gene: TRBV18
j_gene: TRBJ1-1
CDR3aa: ASSNNLDTEAF

v_gene: TRBV30
j_gene: TRBJ2-5
CDR3aa: AWKGSRVGETQY

v_gene: TRBV28
j_gene: TRBJ1-3
CDR3aa: ASSPGQFSGNTIY

v_gene: TRBV12-3/TRBV12-4
j_gene: TRBJ1-2
CDR3aa: ASSLQGPYGYT

v_gene: TRBV11-2
j_gene: TRBJ2-1
CDR3aa: ASSLGVGRAYNEQF

v_gene: TRBV7-3
j_gene: TRBJ2-1
CDR3aa: ASSLGTSGSNEQF

v_gene: TRBV9
j_gene: TRBJ2-7
CDR3aa: ASSPFFTPSYEQY

v_gene: TRBV6-1
j_gene: TRBJ2-7
CDR3aa: ASSDLFLATYEQY

v_gene: TRBV6-5
j_gene: TRBJ2-7
CDR3aa: ASSGAPRGSYEQY

v_gene: TRBV9
j_gene: TRBJ1-5
CDR3aa: ASSVGQGGQPQH

v_gene: TRBV11-2
j_gene: TRBJ1-6
CDR3aa: ASSPQQGPLH

v_gene: TRBV28
j_gene: TRBJ2-2
CDR3aa: ASSSSPLVGGELF

v_gene: TRBV19
j_gene: TRBJ1-1
CDR3aa: ASSTEIGTEAF

v_gene: TRBV27
j_gene: TRBJ1-2
CDR3aa: ASSSPGQERTNGYT

v_gene: TRBV3-1/TRBV3-2
j_gene: TRBJ2-1
CDR3aa: ASSQLGGTSGIYNEQF

v_gene: TRBV27
j_gene: TRBJ2-2
CDR3aa: ASSLSRDHGELF

v_gene: TRBV5-4
j_gene: TRBJ2-7
CDR3aa: ASSFRQTPYEQY

v_gene: TRBV6-2/TRBV6-3
j_gene: TRBJ1-5
CDR3aa: ASSSLTGNRVTNFQPQH

v_gene: TRBV5-4
j_gene: TRBJ2-6
CDR3aa: ASRTLAGGSGANVLT

v_gene: TRBV14
j_gene: TRBJ2-7
CDR3aa: ASRRDSGTHEQY

v_gene: TRBV19
j_gene: TRBJ2-4
CDR3aa: ASSTLGLAGEGNIQY

v_gene: TRBV5-1
j_gene: TRBJ2-5
CDR3aa: ASSPEPTSGRGTQY

v_gene: TRBV4-1
j_gene: TRBJ2-7
CDR3aa: ASSPPGTKSYEQY

v_gene: TRBV6-5
j_gene: TRBJ2-7
CDR3aa: ASIPQDEQY

v_gene: TRBV3-1/TRBV3-2
j_gene: TRBJ2-3
CDR3aa: ASRLTGVLTDTQY